This TCR beta chain appears in the sequencing data of a study of T cell responses to AZD1222 COVID-19 vaccine. This clone was seen once. Germline V lookup: CDR1 SGHAT, CDR2 FQNNGV. V was cut by 5 bases and J by 7 bases, with 15 bases left in between. The CDR3 runs 14 residues. This table comes from immunoSEQ multiplex PCR, and its TCRdb copy is limited to in-frame clones, with some not included. The sample yields about 140,000 clones, roughly 93% seen once. Sequenced material: peripheral blood, taken after recovery from COVID-19. This receptor was taken from an adult who had recovered from COVID-19. This chain links TRBV11-2 with TRBJ2-1; the D gene is possibly TRBD2 (7 bases). CDR3 sequence reads: CASSRGAPRNEQFF. DNA of the CDR3: TGTGCCAGCAGCCGGGGGGCCCCTCGGAATGAGCAGTTCTTC.